This entry concerns a single T cell receptor (beta chain). Its specificity is not known. This specimen comes from a study of T cells after yellow fever vaccination. General study points: Boosting was followed by the reappearance of most primary-vaccination clones (roughly 95% CD4, around 91% CD8).

The germline gives CDR1 SGHRS, CDR2 YFSETQ. V trimming: 3 bases; J trimming: 7 bases; junction bases outside the gene matches: 3. This CDR3 contains 13 residues. TCRdb fed the 5' RACE reads into MiXCR, producing one record per CDR3 protein. The data contain roughly 340,000 distinct CDR3 sequences, approximately 4% of them seen just once; the ten biggest clones take up 20% to 25%. The rearrangement uses TRBV5-1 and TRBJ1-4, with TRBD1 matching 7 bases. The sample was PBMCs, taken 5 days after the yellow fever booster vaccination. The TCR was taken from a man between 18 and 29 years old who received the YFV17D yellow fever vaccine. The CDR3 spells CASSYGTAEKLFF. CDR3 nucleotides: TGCGCCAGCAGCTACGGGACAGCTGAAAAACTGTTTTTT.